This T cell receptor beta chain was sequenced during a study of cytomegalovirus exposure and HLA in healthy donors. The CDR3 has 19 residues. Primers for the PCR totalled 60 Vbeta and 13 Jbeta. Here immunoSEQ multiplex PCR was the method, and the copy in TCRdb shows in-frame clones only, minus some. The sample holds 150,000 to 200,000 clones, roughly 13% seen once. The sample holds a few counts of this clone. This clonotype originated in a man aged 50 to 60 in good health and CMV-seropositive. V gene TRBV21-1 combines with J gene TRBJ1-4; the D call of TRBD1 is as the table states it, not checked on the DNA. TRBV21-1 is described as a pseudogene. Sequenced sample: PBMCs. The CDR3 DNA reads TGTGCCAGCAGCAAAGCAGGGAGACAGGGGGCCTCAACTAATGAAAAACTGTTTTTT. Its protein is CASSKAGRQGASTNEKLFF.